This T cell receptor beta chain was recorded in a study of CD8 T cells in ankylosing spondylitis. Study findings and constraints: Ankylosing spondylitis blood seemed to carry a telltale TCR beta motif made of eight highly homologous variants. Peripheral blood held disease-linked clones only at relatively low frequency, and these were CD8+. From matched ankylosing spondylitis synovial fluid, disease-linked clones were reportedly recovered at significantly enriched levels.

This clonotype has ten or more counts. Its antigen remains unknown. Generation of TCR beta libraries employed quantitative 5'-RACE incorporating molecular barcodes. Via MiXCR, TCRdb re-called the 5' RACE reads, giving one row per CDR3 protein. The repertoire holds about 240,000 distinct CDR3 sequences, with approximately 11% as singletons. Trimming took off 0 bases at V and 6 bases at J, with 9 bases between the two ends. The CDR3 runs 14 residues. Germline CDR1 reads MNHEY; CDR2 reads SMNVEV (reference sequence). The chain couples TRBV27 to TRBJ2-1, with D uncertain. The clonotype comes from a male donor with ankylosing spondylitis or in good health (not recorded which). The sample consisted of blood, either unsorted or a sorted T cell fraction (not recorded which). The DNA of the CDR3 is TGTGCCAGCAGTTTATCCGGGCTAGGCAATGAGCAGTTCTTC. It codes for CASSLSGLGNEQFF.